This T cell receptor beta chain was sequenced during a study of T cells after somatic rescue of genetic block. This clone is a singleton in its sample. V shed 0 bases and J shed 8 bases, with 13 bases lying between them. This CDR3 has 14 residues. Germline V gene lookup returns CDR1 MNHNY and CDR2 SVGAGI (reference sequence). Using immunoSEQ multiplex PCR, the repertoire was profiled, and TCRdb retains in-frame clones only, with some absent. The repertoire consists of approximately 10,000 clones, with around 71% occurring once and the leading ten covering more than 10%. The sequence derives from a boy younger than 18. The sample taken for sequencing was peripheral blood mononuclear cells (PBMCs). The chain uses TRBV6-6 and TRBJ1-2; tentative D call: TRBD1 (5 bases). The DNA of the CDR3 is TGTGCCAGCAGTTACTCGGCAGGGATTGGGGGCTACACCTTC. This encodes CASSYSAGIGGYTF.